This entry lists 31 T cell receptor beta chains sequenced from one sample in a study of T cell responses to AZD1222 COVID-19 vaccine. Data came from immunoSEQ multiplex PCR; TCRdb stores just in-frame clones and leaves some out. The table has tens of thousands of clones, approximately 90% seen once; the top ten hold around 21%. The input for sequencing was peripheral blood, taken on day 0 of AZD1222 vaccination. The receptors were gathered from an adult in good health.

CDR3 sequence reads: CASSPPQGPSTEAFF. The CDR3 region has the DNA TGTGCCAGCTCACCACCACAGGGACCGAGCACTGAAGCTTTCTTT. This rearrangement joins TRBV18 to TRBJ1-1, with D tentatively TRBD1 (6 bases). The V gene lost 0 bases and the J gene lost 4 bases, with 12 bases spanning the gap. The CDR3 is 15 amino acids. In germline, CDR1 is KGHSH, CDR2 LQKENI.

The rearrangement uses TRBV7-9 and TRBJ2-6, with no clear D. Trimming took 4 bases from V and 0 from J, leaving 4 bases between them. Germline V lookup: CDR1 SEHNR, CDR2 FQNEAQ (reference sequence). CDR3 length: 14 amino acids. The CDR3 region has the DNA TGTGCCAGCAGCTCTGACTCTGGGGCCAACGTCCTGACTTTC. Its protein is CASSSDSGANVLTF. Complete variable domain (other parts from reference TRBV7-9 and TRBJ2-6): DTGVSQNPRHKITKRGQNVTFRCDPISEHNRLYWYRQTLGQGPEFLTYFQNEAQLEKSRLLSDRFSAERPKGSFSTLEIQRTEQGDSAMYLCASSSDSGANVLTFGAGSRLTVL.

This clone was seen repeatedly, ten times or more. The chain uses TRBV15 and TRBJ2-7, with a weak D call TRBD2 (7 bases). Germline values: CDR1 LNHNV, CDR2 YYDKDF (reference sequence). Trimming stripped 1 base from V and 4 bases from J, with 11 bases between. The CDR3 is 14 residues long. The CDR3, as DNA: TGTGCCACCAGCAGAGTGGGAGGGGGGTACGAGCAGTACTTC. As protein: CATSRVGGGYEQYF.

The chain recombines TRBV7-9 with TRBJ2-1; 8 bases agree with TRBD2. In germline, CDR1 is SEHNR, CDR2 FQNEAQ (reference sequence). The V and J ends lost 2 bases and 0 bases, in that order; junction bases with no gene match: 9. This CDR3 is built from 18 residues. In DNA form, the CDR3 reads TGTGCCAGCAGCTTAAGAGTGACTAGCGCGAGCTCCTACAATGAGCAGTTCTTC. It yields the protein CASSLRVTSASSYNEQFF.

There are a few counts of this clone. This chain connects TRBV19 to TRBJ1-2; possibly TRBD1 for D (6 bases). The CDR3 has 15 residues. Germline V CDR1 and CDR2: LNHDA, SQIVND (reference sequence). Trimming removed 7 bases from V and 5 bases from J, with 20 bases in between. CDR3 loop: CASKHPPKGVYGYTF. The CDR3 bases are TGTGCCAGTAAACATCCTCCAAAGGGGGTATATGGCTACACCTTC.

The CDR3 DNA follows: TGCGCCAGCAGCCAAGATTACCCGGACCCTTCGCTTCCACGGAAAGGCTACACCTTC. This encodes CASSQDYPDPSLPRKGYTF. The genes are TRBV4-3 and TRBJ1-2; D remains ambiguous. The CDR3 spans 19 residues. CDR1 and CDR2 from the germline V gene are LGHNA and YSLEER. V lost 0 bases, J lost 8 bases, and 28 bases lay in between.

The J gene is TRBJ1-6, the V gene TRBV7-6; a weak D match, TRBD1 (6 bases). With 6 bases removed from V and 0 bases from J, the gap between germline ends came to 18 bases. Germline assignment: CDR1 SGHVS and CDR2 FNYEAQ. The CDR3 loop spans 18 amino acids. CDR3 sequence: CASSPERQASSYNSPLHF. CDR3 coding DNA: TGTGCCAGCAGTCCGGAGCGACAGGCGAGCTCCTATAATTCACCCCTCCACTTT.

The CDR3 DNA follows: TGTGCCAGCAGTTTGAAGACGAACACTGAAGCTTTCTTT. It codes for CASSLKTNTEAFF. This rearrangement joins TRBV12-3 or TRBV12-4 to TRBJ1-1; D gene ambiguous. The CDR3 has 13 amino acids. V lost 3 bases, J lost 1 base, and 6 bases lay in between.

The chain combines TRBV19 with TRBJ2-7; 11 nucleotides match TRBD1. V gave up 5 bases and J gave up 1 base; unmatched junction bases: 10. CDR3 length: 17 amino acids. Germline V CDR1 and CDR2: LNHDA, SQIVND (reference sequence). As DNA, the CDR3 is TGTGCCAGTAGTCCAAATCCCGGGACAGGGGGATCCTACGAGCAGTACTTC. The encoded protein is CASSPNPGTGGSYEQYF.

The chain's CDR3 is CAIQGYSGYTF. The CDR3 coding sequence is TGTGCCATTCAAGGGTACAGCGGCTACACCTTC. J is TRBJ1-2 and V is TRBV28; D is undetermined. CDR1 and CDR2 (germline): MDHEN, SYDVKM. The CDR3 extends over 11 amino acids. V lost 10 bases and J lost 8, with 14 bases in between.

The rearrangement joins TRBV27 to TRBJ1-5; D is ambiguous. CDR3 length equals 13 residues. V was trimmed by 5 bases and J by 0 bases, leaving 5 bases between them. CDR1 and CDR2 (germline): MNHEY, SMNVEV (reference sequence). The CDR3, as DNA: TGTGCCAGCAGTCATAATAGCAATCAGCCCCAGCATTTT. Amino acids: CASSHNSNQPQHF.

The chain joins TRBV6-2 or TRBV6-3 to TRBJ1-6; D uncertain. Germline values: CDR1 MNHEY, CDR2 SVGEGT. V was clipped by 6 bases and J by 6 bases, with 15 bases between them. The CDR3 totals 15 residues. This CDR3 is CASSQIGSGNSPLHF. DNA for the CDR3: TGTGCCAGCAGCCAAATTGGGAGCGGTAATTCACCCCTCCACTTT.

The CDR3 nucleotides are TGTGCCAGCAGCGGAGCCCGTAGCCGGGGGATCTTCGACACCATATATTTT. Translating it yields CASSGARSRGIFDTIYF. The chain has TRBV9 and TRBJ1-3, with D perhaps matching TRBD1 (5 bases). V lost 3 bases, J lost 8 bases, and 24 bases lay in between. Germline V gene data show CDR1 as SGDLS and CDR2 as YYNGEE. The CDR3 spans 17 residues.

The gene calls are TRBV25-1 and TRBJ1-5; D gene ambiguous. Germline CDR1 is MGHDK and CDR2 is SYGVNS. Trimming left V 2 bases short and J 8 bases short, with 16 bases between. This CDR3 is 15 amino acids long. DNA of the CDR3: TGTGCCAGCAGTGAAGGGAGTCGAGGCGGGGAGCCCCAGCATTTT. This gives the protein CASSEGSRGGEPQHF.

The chain couples TRBV5-4 to TRBJ1-2; 8 nucleotides line up with TRBD1. V lost 6 bases to trimming and J lost 4 bases; unmatched junction nucleotides: 11. The CDR3 runs 15 residues. The germline gives CDR1 SGHNT, CDR2 YYREEE (reference sequence). CDR3 coding DNA: TGTGCCAGCACTCAGGGGCAGGGGGCACTCTATGGCTACACCTTC. Protein: CASTQGQGALYGYTF.

This chain connects TRBV3-1 (or the pseudogene TRBV3-2) to TRBJ1-5; D uncertain. V dropped 1 base and J dropped 5 bases, with 12 bases sitting between them. The CDR3 is made up of 15 amino acids. Germline CDR1 LGHDT, CDR2 YNNKEL (reference sequence). The CDR3 DNA follows: TGTGCCAGCAGCCAAGGACGTGTACACCATCAGCCCCAGCATTTT. Translation: CASSQGRVHHQPQHF.

The V and J genes are TRBV7-9 and TRBJ1-1, with 9 positions matching TRBD1. Trimming cost V 5 bases and J 1 base; bases outside gene matches: 2. Per the germline V gene, CDR1 is SEHNR and CDR2 is FQNEAQ (reference sequence). The length of the CDR3 is 14 residues. The CDR3 nucleotides are TGTGCCAGCAGCCAGGGACAGGGGAACACTGAAGCTTTCTTT. This translates into CASSQGQGNTEAFF.

V and J are TRBV15 and TRBJ2-2, with D possibly TRBD1 on 5 matching bases. The V end was cut by 0 bases, the J end by 5 bases, with 10 bases between. Germline V gene lookup returns CDR1 LNHNV and CDR2 YYDKDF (reference sequence). The CDR3 is 15 residues long. CDR3 sequence: CATSRDRVLTGELFF. The CDR3 DNA sequence: TGTGCCACCAGCAGAGACAGGGTTTTAACCGGGGAGCTGTTTTTT. The full variable domain, completed using reference TRBV15 and TRBJ2-2, is DAMVIQNPRYQVTQFGKPVTLSCSQTLNHNVMYWYQQKSSQAPKLLFHYYDKDFNNEADTPDNFQSRRPNTSFCFLDIRSPGLGDTAMYLCATSRDRVLTGELFFGEGSRLTVL.

The sample holds one count of this clone. The CDR3: CASSLRTNNEQFF. The CDR3 coding sequence is TGTGCCAGCAGCTTAAGAACTAACAATGAGCAGTTCTTC. The V call is TRBV7-3, the J call TRBJ2-1, with D uncertain. This CDR3 has 13 amino acids. CDR1 and CDR2 from the germline V gene are SGHTA and FQGTGA. V was shortened by 1 base and J by 5 bases, with 6 bases between the two germline ends.

The chain joins TRBV11-1 to TRBJ1-2, with 11 bases that match TRBD1. CDR1 and CDR2 from the germline V gene are SGHAT and FQDESV (reference sequence). The CDR3 length is 14 residues. V lost 5 bases to trimming and J lost 3 bases; unmatched junction nucleotides: 2. This CDR3 is CASSTGQGDYGYTF. Here the CDR3 DNA reads TGTGCCAGCAGCACGGGACAGGGGGACTATGGCTACACCTTC.

The chain carries TRBV7-2 and TRBJ2-5; TRBD1 matches at 7 bases. This CDR3 is built from 13 residues. J was trimmed by 1 base and V by 5 bases; bases with no gene match: 1. CDR1 and CDR2 from the germline V gene are SGHTA and FQGNSA. CDR3 nucleotides: TGTGCCAGCAGCCGACAGGGCCAAGAGACCCAGTACTTC. Its protein product is CASSRQGQETQYF.

This chain links TRBV11-3 with TRBJ2-2, with TRBD2 identical over 9 bases. This CDR3 contains 16 residues. The trim removed 2 bases at V and 4 bases at J, leaving 5 bases unmatched. CDR1 is SGHNT, CDR2 YENEEA, per germline. The CDR3, as DNA: TGTGCCAGCAGCTTAATAGCGGGGGCGTTCACCGGGGAGCTGTTTTTT. Its translation is CASSLIAGAFTGELFF.

The chain uses TRBV5-1 and TRBJ2-1, with 8 positions matching TRBD2. J was trimmed by 6 bases and V by 5 bases; bases with no gene match: 10. Germline loops: CDR1 SGHRS, CDR2 YFSETQ. The CDR3 sequence is 15 residues long. In DNA, the CDR3 is TGCGCCAGCAGTCCCGGGGGGGTAGTAGGCAATGAGCAGTTCTTC. Translation gives CASSPGGVVGNEQFF.

The V call is TRBV7-2, the J call TRBJ2-7, with a tentative D call TRBD1 (7 bases). The CDR3 has 14 amino acids. V gave up 5 bases and J gave up 4 bases, with 15 bases separating them. CDR1 is SGHTA, CDR2 FQGNSA, per germline. CDR3 in amino acids: CASSPDREAYEQYF. The CDR3 DNA sequence: TGTGCCAGCAGCCCCGACAGGGAGGCGTACGAGCAGTACTTC.

The chain combines TRBV6-6 with TRBJ2-6, with D possibly matching TRBD2 (5 bases). The germline V and J ends were trimmed by 4 bases and 2 bases, with 12 bases remaining between them. Germline V lookup: CDR1 MNHNY, CDR2 SVGAGI (reference sequence). CDR3 size: 16 residues. The CDR3 reads CASSSGLRAGANVLTF. DNA of the CDR3: TGTGCCAGCAGTTCTGGCCTGAGGGCTGGGGCCAACGTCCTGACTTTC.

V usage is TRBV5-1 and J usage is TRBJ2-1; 7 bases line up with TRBD2. Germline V gives CDR1 SGHRS, CDR2 YFSETQ. V trimming: 7 bases; J trimming: 5 bases; junction bases outside the gene matches: 9. This CDR3 is 14 amino acids long. CDR3 sequence: CASRRVAGNNEQFF. In DNA, the CDR3 is TGCGCCAGCCGCCGGGTAGCGGGTAACAATGAGCAGTTCTTC. Combining the CDR3 with reference TRBV5-1 and TRBJ2-1 gives the whole variable domain KAGVTQTPRYLIKTRGQQVTLSCSPISGHRSVSWYQQTPGQGLQFLFEYFSETQRNKGNFPGRFSGRQFSNSRSEMNVSTLELGDSALYLCASRRVAGNNEQFFGPGTRLTVL.

The table lists this clone with a count of one. The chain combines TRBV11-3 with TRBJ1-3; 8 bases line up with TRBD1. CDR1 and CDR2 (germline): SGHNT, YENEEA. The V segment lost 4 bases and the J segment 0 bases; nucleotides outside the gene matches: 2. The CDR3 sequence is 15 residues long. CDR3 amino acids: CASSWGTGSGNTIYF. DNA of the CDR3: TGTGCCAGCAGCTGGGGGACAGGCTCTGGAAACACCATATATTTT.

The chain joins TRBV10-2 to TRBJ2-3; 10 bases fit TRBD2. The germline V gene has CDR1 WSHSY and CDR2 SAAADI. V was pared by 5 bases and J by 6 bases, with 11 bases of the junction left unmatched. This CDR3 is 16 amino acids long. The CDR3 DNA reads TGCGCCAGCAGTTCCAAAGCGGGAGGGCCGTATGATACGCAGTATTTT. This encodes CASSSKAGGPYDTQYF.

The CDR3 reads CASSYLAGSNQPQHF. As DNA, the CDR3 is TGTGCCAGCAGTTACTTGGCAGGGAGCAATCAGCCCCAGCATTTT. The rearrangement joins TRBV6-5 to TRBJ1-5, with a weak D call TRBD1 (5 bases). The germline V gene encodes CDR1 MNHEY and CDR2 SVGAGI. V shed 1 base and J shed 1 base, with 8 bases lying between them. The CDR3 length is 15 residues.

This sequence joins TRBV10-2 and TRBJ2-2; TRBD2 matches at 13 bases. CDR3 length equals 15 residues. V lost 7 bases, J lost 5 bases, and 4 bases stayed unmatched. The germline V gene has CDR1 WSHSY and CDR2 SAAADI. The CDR3 DNA reads as TGCGCCAGCATAACTAGCGGGGGGGGAACCGGGGAGCTGTTTTTT. It specifies CASITSGGGTGELFF.

V gene TRBV7-9 combines with J gene TRBJ1-1, with TRBD1 matching over 8 bases. CDR1 is SEHNR, CDR2 FQNEAQ, per germline (reference sequence). The ends lost 3 bases at V and 1 base at J; junction bases unmatched: 7. This CDR3 spans 16 amino acids. DNA for the CDR3: TGTGCCAGCAGCTTGAGGAGAGACAGGGGGAACACTGAAGCTTTCTTT. Translation: CASSLRRDRGNTEAFF.